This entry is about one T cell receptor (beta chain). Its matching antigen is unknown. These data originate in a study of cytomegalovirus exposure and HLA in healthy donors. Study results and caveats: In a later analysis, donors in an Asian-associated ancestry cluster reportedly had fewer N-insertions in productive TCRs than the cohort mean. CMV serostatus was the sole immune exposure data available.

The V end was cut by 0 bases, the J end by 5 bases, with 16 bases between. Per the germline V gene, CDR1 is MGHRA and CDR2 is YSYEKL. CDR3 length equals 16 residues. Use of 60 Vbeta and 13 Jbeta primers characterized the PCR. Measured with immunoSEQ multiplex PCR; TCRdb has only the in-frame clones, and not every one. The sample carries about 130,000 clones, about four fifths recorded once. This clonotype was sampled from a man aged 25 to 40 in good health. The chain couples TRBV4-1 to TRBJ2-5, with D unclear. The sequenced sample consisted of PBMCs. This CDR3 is CASSQDPLAWRETQYF. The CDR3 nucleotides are TGCGCCAGCAGCCAAGACCCCCTGGCTTGGCGGGAGACCCAGTACTTC.